A single TCR beta chain is shown here with its context. The T cells that were sequenced for TCR beta were CD8+ and CD4+ cells from blood. Relapsing-remitting disease, either stable or active, was present in the multiple sclerosis controls, who were treatment-naive patients. cDNA came from about 0.5 to 1 ug RNA primed by random hexamers. The CDR3 of TCR beta was amplified by immunoSEQ multiplex PCR across 54 Vbeta and 13 Jbeta. TCRdb recomputed calls from the immunoSEQ multiplex PCR reads with MiXCR, one row per CDR3 protein. The data contain around 140,000 distinct CDR3 sequences, roughly 76% of them singletons. This entry is derived from a study of CD8 T cells in Susac syndrome. This CDR3 region has 15 residues. Trimming removed 1 base from V and 4 bases from J; junction bases left unmatched: 3. Germline loops: CDR1 MGHDK, CDR2 SYGVNS.

The clonotype originates from a human donor with multiple sclerosis. The sequencing sample was made of CD8+ T cells from PBMCs. V and J are TRBV25-1 and TRBJ1-4, with 7 bases identical to TRBD1. The CDR3: CASSESDRLNEKLFF. The CDR3 DNA reads TGTGCCAGCAGTGAATCGGACAGGCTTAATGAAAAACTGTTTTTT.